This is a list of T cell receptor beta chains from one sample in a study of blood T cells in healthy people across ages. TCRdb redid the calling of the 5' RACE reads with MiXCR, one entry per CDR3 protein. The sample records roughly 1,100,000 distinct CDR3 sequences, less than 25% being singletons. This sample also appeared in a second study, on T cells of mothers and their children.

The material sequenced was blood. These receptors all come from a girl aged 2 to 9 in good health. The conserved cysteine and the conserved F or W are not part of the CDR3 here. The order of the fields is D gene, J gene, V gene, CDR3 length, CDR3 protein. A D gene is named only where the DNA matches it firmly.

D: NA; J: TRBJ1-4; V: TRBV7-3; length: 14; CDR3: ASSLTGPATNEKLF
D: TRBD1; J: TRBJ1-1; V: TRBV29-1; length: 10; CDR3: SADRGNTEAF
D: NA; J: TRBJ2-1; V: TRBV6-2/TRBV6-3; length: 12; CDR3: ASRTPPPYNEQF
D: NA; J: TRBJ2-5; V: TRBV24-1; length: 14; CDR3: ATSDPSGPYQETQY
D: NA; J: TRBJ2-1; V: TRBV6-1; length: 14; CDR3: ASRNYSGSSYNEQF
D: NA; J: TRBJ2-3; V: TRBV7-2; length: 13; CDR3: ASSPEGVHTDTQY
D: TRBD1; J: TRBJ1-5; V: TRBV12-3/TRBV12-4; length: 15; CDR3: ASSPNTGTGGNQPQH
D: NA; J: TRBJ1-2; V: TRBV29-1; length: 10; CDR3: SVIKEGYGYT
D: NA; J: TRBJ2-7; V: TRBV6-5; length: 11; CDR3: ASSSDRFYEQY
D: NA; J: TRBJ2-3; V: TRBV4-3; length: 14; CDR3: ASSHITTKSGDTQY
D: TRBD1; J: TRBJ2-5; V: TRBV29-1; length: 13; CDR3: SVEDIEGQQETQY
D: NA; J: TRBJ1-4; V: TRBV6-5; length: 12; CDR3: ASSYSGGDEKLF
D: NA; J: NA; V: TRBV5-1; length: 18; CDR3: ASSLAFSRFDLAGGNEQF
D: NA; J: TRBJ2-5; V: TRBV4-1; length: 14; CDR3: ASSQFPGPGQETQY
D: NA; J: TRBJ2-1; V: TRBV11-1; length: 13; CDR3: ASSLLAGALNEQF
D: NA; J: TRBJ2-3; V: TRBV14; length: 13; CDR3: ASSSRADRGDTQY